The sample holds many counts of the clone carrying this TCR beta chain. What it binds is unknown. This entry is derived from a study of T cells in Graves' hyperthyroidism and ophthalmopathy. General observations from the study: Ophthalmopathy stood apart from stable hyperthyroidism in a 13 V-J model.

Using RNA transcripts as the source, TCR beta CDR3 regions were amplified. HTBI primers were used for first-round RT-PCR of the TCR CDR3. TCRdb processed the multiplex PCR reads anew with MiXCR; each CDR3 protein has one entry. The sample contains hundreds of thousands of distinct CDR3 sequences, 15% to 20% of which appear only once. This TCR derives from a woman aged 40 to 50 with Graves' ophthalmopathy. The sequencing input was blood.

Here the CDR3 reads CSAREGPGDQPQHF. The CDR3 bases are TGCAGTGCTAGAGAGGGGCCAGGGGATCAGCCCCAGCATTTT. This sequence joins TRBV20-1 and TRBJ1-5; tentatively, D is TRBD1 (6 bases). Germline loops: CDR1 DFQATT, CDR2 SNEGSKA (reference sequence). CDR3 length: 14 residues. Trimming cost V 0 bases and J 5 bases, with 11 bases left between them.